This T cell receptor beta chain stems from a study of naive and memory T cell subsets. V lost 6 bases and J lost 2, with 4 bases in between. The CDR3 spans 11 residues. CDR1 is DFQATT and CDR2 is SNEGSKA in the germline V gene (reference sequence). This clonotype has only a few counts. An equimolar mix of two oligonucleotides served as the beta constant-region primer for TRBC1 and TRBC2. One entry per CDR3 protein results from TCRdb running MiXCR on the UMI-ligation and nested PCR reads. The sample has tens of thousands of distinct CDR3 sequences; 10% to 15% are singletons. This chain uses TRBV20-1 with TRBJ1-4; D call uncertain. The sequence derives from a human donor in good health. Sequencing used central memory CD4+ T cells from blood. Here the CDR3 reads CSAWTNEKLFF. The CDR3 DNA is TGCAGTGCCTGGACTAATGAAAAACTGTTTTTT.